This TCR beta chain was obtained from a study of T cell responses to AZD1222 COVID-19 vaccine. Turning to the study itself: Combined were second doses at about 4 or about 12 weeks.

The data were produced by immunoSEQ multiplex PCR, yet TCRdb's version contains in-frame clones alone and is incomplete. The sample lists around 130,000 clones, about 93% occurring once. CDR3 length: 14 residues. The germline V gene encodes CDR1 MNHEY and CDR2 SVGAGI. The V and J ends lost 3 bases and 1 base respectively, with 10 bases between them. Study-wide findings and caveats: Most donors were white British, females outnumbered males, and clonal diversity was possibly underestimated. Sampled repertoires all dated from after the peak T cell response. Regions 160-218 and 743-854 dominated among vaccine-associated CD4 TCRs spanning spike.

About this clone itself: Its antigen is still unknown.

Sequenced here: peripheral blood, sampled on day 0 of AZD1222 vaccination. The clonotype originates from an adult in good health. V and J are TRBV6-5 and TRBJ2-7, with a weak D call TRBD2 (6 bases). CDR3 DNA: TGTGCCAGCAGTTATAGGGACTGGTCCTACGAGCAGTACTTC. This translates into CASSYRDWSYEQYF.